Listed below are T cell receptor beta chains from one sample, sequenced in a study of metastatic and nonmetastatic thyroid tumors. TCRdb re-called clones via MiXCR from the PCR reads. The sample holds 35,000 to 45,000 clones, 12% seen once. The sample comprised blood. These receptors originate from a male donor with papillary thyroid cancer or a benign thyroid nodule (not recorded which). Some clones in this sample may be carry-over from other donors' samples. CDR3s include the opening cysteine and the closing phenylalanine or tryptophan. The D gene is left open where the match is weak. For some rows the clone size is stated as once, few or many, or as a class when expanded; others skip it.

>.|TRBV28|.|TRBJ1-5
TGTGCCAGCAGTAGCAGGGGCCGTAATCAGTCCCAGCATTTT
CASSSRGRNQSQHF
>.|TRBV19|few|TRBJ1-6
TGTGCCAGTAGTATCGGACAGAATTCACCCCTCCACTTT
CASSIGQNSPLHF
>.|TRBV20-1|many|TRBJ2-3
TGCAGTGCTAGAGACCCTAATCCCCGGGGAACCCCAGATACGCAGTATTTT
CSARDPNPRGTPDTQYF
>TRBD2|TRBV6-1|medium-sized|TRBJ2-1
TGTGCCAGCAGGACTAGCGGGAGCTATGAGCAGTTCTTC
CASRTSGSYEQFF
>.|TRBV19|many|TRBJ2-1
TGTGCCAGTAGTATAGGCCCAAGGGGGGAGCAGTTCTTC
CASSIGPRGEQFF
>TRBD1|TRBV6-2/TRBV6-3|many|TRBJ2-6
TGTGCCAGCAGCCAAGGGGGCGCTGGGGCCAACGTCCTGACTTTC
CASSQGGAGANVLTF
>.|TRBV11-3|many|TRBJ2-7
TGTGCCAGCAGCTTAGTTGCGGCAGGGAAGAAGAACGAGCAGTACTTC
CASSLVAAGKKNEQYF
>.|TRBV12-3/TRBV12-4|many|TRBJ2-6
TGTGCCAGCATAAGGGATTCTGGGGCCAACGTCCTGACTTTC
CASIRDSGANVLTF
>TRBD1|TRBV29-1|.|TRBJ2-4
TGCAGCGTCCGAGACAGGGTCAAAAACATTCAGTACTTC
CSVRDRVKNIQYF
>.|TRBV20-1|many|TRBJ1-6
TGCAGTGCTAGAGGGCTGAACAGCGAATGGTATAATTCACCCCTCCACTTT
CSARGLNSEWYNSPLHF
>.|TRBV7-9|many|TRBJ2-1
TGTGCCAGCAGCTTGCGTTTTGATGAGCAGTTCTTC
CASSLRFDEQFF
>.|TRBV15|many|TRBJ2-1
TGTGCCACCAGCAGAGGACATGATAACAATGAGCAGTTCTTC
CATSRGHDNNEQFF
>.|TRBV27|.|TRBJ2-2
TGTGCCAACAGTTTAGGGGGACTATCGGGCCCCACCGGGGAGCTGTTTTTT
CANSLGGLSGPTGELFF
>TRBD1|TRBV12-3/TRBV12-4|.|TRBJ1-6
TGTGCCAGCAGCCGGACAGGGAGGTATAATTCACCCCTCCACTTT
CASSRTGRYNSPLHF
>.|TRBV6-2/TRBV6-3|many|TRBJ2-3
TGTGCCACCATAGGCCTTGTGGGGGGGCGAGAAGATACGCAGTATTTT
CATIGLVGGREDTQYF
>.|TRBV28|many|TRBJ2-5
TGTGCCAGCAGTTTCGCGATCTCCGGGCCAGATCAAGAGACCCAGTACTTC
CASSFAISGPDQETQYF
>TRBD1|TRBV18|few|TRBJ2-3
TGTGCCAGCTCACCGACAGGGCGCACAGATACGCAGTATTTT
CASSPTGRTDTQYF
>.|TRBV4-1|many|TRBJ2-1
TGCGCCAGCAGCCAAGCGGGGAGGTACAATGAGCAGTTCTTC
CASSQAGRYNEQFF
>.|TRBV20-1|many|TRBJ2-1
TGCAGTGCGGCGGGAAGGTTATACAATGAGCAGTTCTTC
CSAAGRLYNEQFF
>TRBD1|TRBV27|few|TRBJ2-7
TGTGCCAGCAGTTCCACAGGGGGCTTTTCCTACGAGCAGTACTTC
CASSSTGGFSYEQYF
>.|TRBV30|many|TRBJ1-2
TGTGTAGGGACATTGAACTATGGCTACACCTTC
CVGTLNYGYTF
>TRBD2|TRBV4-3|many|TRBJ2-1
TGCGCCAGCAGCCAAGGACTAGCGGGAAAGAAGAAGTTCTTC
CASSQGLAGKKKFF
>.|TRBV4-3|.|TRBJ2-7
TGCGCCAGCAGCCCCTCCCCACCGGGAAAGCAGTACTTC
CASSPSPPGKQYF
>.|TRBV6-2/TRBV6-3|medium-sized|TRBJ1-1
TGTGCCACCGAAGAAACAGGGCAGAACACTGAAGCTTTCTTT
CATEETGQNTEAFF
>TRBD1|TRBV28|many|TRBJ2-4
TGTGCCAGCAGAATGACAGGGGGGGGGTTCCTAGCCAAAAACATTCAGTACTTC
CASRMTGGGFLAKNIQYF
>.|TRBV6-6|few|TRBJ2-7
TGTGCCAGCAGTTACTCTCAGGGGTACCACGAGCAGTACTTC
CASSYSQGYHEQYF
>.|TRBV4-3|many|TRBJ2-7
TGCGCCAGCAGCCAAGGAACGGAGTCCTACGAGCAGTACTTC
CASSQGTESYEQYF
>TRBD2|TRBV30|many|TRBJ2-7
TGTGCCGGCTCGAGACAGCCTGGTAGCGGGAGCAGCTCCTACGAGCAGTACTTC
CAGSRQPGSGSSSYEQYF
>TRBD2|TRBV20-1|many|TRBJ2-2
TGCAGTGCTAGAGTAAGCCCCGGGACTAGCGGGAGCGGGAGCACCGGGGAGCTGTTTTTT
CSARVSPGTSGSGSTGELFF
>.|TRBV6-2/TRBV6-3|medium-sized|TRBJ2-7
TGTGCCAGCCGGGACGTCTCCTACGAGCAGTACTTC
CASRDVSYEQYF
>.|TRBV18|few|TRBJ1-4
TGTGCCAGCTCACCGGGAGGGGGTCGGAATGAAAAACTGTTTTTT
CASSPGGGRNEKLFF
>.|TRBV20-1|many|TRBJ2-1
TGCAGTGCTAGAGAGGGAGCTTTTGAGCAGTTCTTC
CSAREGAFEQFF
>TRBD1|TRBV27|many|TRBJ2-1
TGTGCCAGCGCCACAGGGGGCGCCTACAATGAGCAGTTCTTC
CASATGGAYNEQFF
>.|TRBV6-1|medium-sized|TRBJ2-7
TGTGCCAGCAGTGAAGCGCACCTCCCTAGCGACGGCTACGAGCAGTACTTC
CASSEAHLPSDGYEQYF
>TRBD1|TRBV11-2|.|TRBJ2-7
TGTGCCAGCAGAACTTCAACCGGGACAGGCCTATACGAGCAGTACTTC
CASRTSTGTGLYEQYF
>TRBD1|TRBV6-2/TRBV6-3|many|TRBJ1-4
TGTGCCAGCAGTTACTTTCGTCCCGGGACAGGCTCCTTGTCTCGTGAAAAACTGTTTTTT
CASSYFRPGTGSLSREKLFF
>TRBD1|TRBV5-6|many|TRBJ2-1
TGTGCCAGCAGCGGACAGGGGTGGGATGAGCAGTTCTTC
CASSGQGWDEQFF
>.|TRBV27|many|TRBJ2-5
TGTGCCAGCAGTTTATCGGCTCAGGGGGGGGAGACCCAGTACTTC
CASSLSAQGGETQYF
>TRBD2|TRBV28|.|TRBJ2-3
TGTGCCAGCAGTTTATGGGGGCGGACTAGCGCCCGAGCGTATACGCAGTATTTT
CASSLWGRTSARAYTQYF